One T cell receptor beta chain is described in this entry. Original processing methods: Nucleated cell number was recorded as an estimate derived from reference gene primer amplification. The assay was immunoSEQ multiplex PCR, and TCRdb's table has in-frame clones only and misses some. V and J calls and clone size are those listed in that table; D and trimming were worked out from the DNA. The data show roughly 190,000 clones, 80% seen once. This sample was included in a study of blood T cell repertoires in COVID-19. Study overall: COVID-19 samples collected from the United States, Italy and Spain covered acute and convalescent phases. PBMCs, B-cell-depleted T cells, or T cells provided the cDNA or gDNA that made up the material.

V lost 6 bases to trimming and J lost 4 bases, with 7 bases between them. This CDR3 spans 13 amino acids. Germline-derived CDR1 and CDR2 are MNHEY and SVGAGI. Sequenced sample: peripheral blood. V is TRBV6-5 and J is TRBJ2-6; D is undetermined. The sequence came from a man aged 55 to 70 with acute or convalescent COVID-19. CDR3 residues: CASSPVGANVLTF. In DNA, the CDR3 is TGTGCCAGCAGCCCCGTAGGGGCCAACGTCCTGACTTTC.